Listed here is a single T cell receptor (beta chain). These data originate in a study of control samples from healthy donors and cancer patients. Repertoires were generated with immunoSEQ multiplex PCR, while TCRdb's copy carries only in-frame clones and drops some. The repertoire holds 100,000 to 150,000 clones, with 80% to 95% as singletons. The source of this sequence is a man between 18 and 29 years old in good health. Sequencing used blood.

This CDR3 reads CASSQTSGGLNEQFF. As DNA, the CDR3 is TGTGCCAGCAGCCAGACTAGCGGGGGCCTCAATGAGCAGTTCTTC. The chain employs TRBV11-3 and TRBJ2-1, with TRBD2 matching over 12 bases. The CDR3 spans 15 residues. Germline V gene sequence: CDR1 SGHNT, CDR2 YENEEA. The V segment lost 5 bases and the J segment 6 bases; nucleotides outside the gene matches: 5. Variable domain in full (rest from reference TRBV11-3 and TRBJ2-1): EAGVVQSPRYKIIEKKQPVAFWCNPISGHNTLYWYLQNLGQGPELLIRYENEEAVDDSQLPKDRFSAERLKGVDSTLKIQPAELGDSAVYLCASSQTSGGLNEQFFGPGTRLTVL.